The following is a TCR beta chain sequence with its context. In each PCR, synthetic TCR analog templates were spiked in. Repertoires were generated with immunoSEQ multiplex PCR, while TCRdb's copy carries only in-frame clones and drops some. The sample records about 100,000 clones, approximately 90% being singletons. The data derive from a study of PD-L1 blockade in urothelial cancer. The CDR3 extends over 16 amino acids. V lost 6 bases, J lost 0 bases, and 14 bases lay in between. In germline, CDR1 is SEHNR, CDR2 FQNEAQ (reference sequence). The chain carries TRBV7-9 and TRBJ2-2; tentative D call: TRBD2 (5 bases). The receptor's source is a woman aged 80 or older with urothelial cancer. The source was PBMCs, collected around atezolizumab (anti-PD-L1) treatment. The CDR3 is CASSSRTWANTGELFF. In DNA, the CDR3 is TGTGCCAGCAGTTCCCGGACTTGGGCGAACACCGGGGAGCTGTTTTTT.